Below, 17 T cell receptor beta chains from the same sample are listed, as sequenced in a study of T cells in Graves' hyperthyroidism and ophthalmopathy (dated by TCRdb to the late 2010s). Library preparation was by multiplex PCR. TCRdb names Illumina HiSeq 2000 as the instrument used. TCR beta CDR3 regions were amplified from RNA transcripts. The TCR CDR3 was subjected to a first round of RT-PCR using the HTBI primer set and the Qiagen OneStep RT-PCR kit. TCRdb's own reprocessing of the public reads used fastp at Q25 and MiXCR and kept productive beta chains. Every CDR3 protein is listed once, alongside the most common genes and DNA of its rows. This sample comprises 300,000 or so distinct CDR3 sequences, 15% to 20% of them detected only once. Jointly, the top ten make up about half of the sample. The sample was blood. These TCRs come from a woman between 50 and 59 years old with Graves' hyperthyroidism.

V gene TRBV11-2 combines with J gene TRBJ2-7; D is possibly TRBD2 (6 bases). Trimming left V 2 bases short and J 2 bases short, with 10 bases between. This CDR3 spans 14 amino acids. Per the germline V gene, CDR1 is SGHAT and CDR2 is FQNNGV. The CDR3 DNA is TGTGCCAGCAGCTTAATGGGAGGTACCTACGAGCAGTACTTC. Its protein is CASSLMGGTYEQYF.

This clonotype was picked up a small number of times. The chain is built from TRBV19 and TRBJ2-2; D might be TRBD1 (6 bases). The germline V gene has CDR1 LNHDA and CDR2 SQIVND (reference sequence). There are 14 residues in the CDR3. Trimming pared 6 bases from V and 2 bases from J, leaving 10 bases between. The CDR3 sequence: CASRSGQNTGELFF. CDR3 bases: TGTGCCAGTAGGTCGGGACAAAACACCGGGGAGCTGTTTTTT.

This clonotype appeared once. The rearrangement joins TRBV6-1 to TRBJ1-4; the D gene is possibly TRBD1 (5 bases). Germline CDR1 is MNHNS and CDR2 is SASEGT. The V and J ends lost 4 bases and 6 bases respectively, with 15 bases between them. CDR3 size: 15 residues. In DNA form, the CDR3 reads TGTGCCAGCAGTGGCGGAGGGGCAGGCGATGAAAAACTGTTTTTT. This encodes CASSGGGAGDEKLFF.

The chain links TRBV25-1 to TRBJ1-4; 8 bases match TRBD1. Germline CDR1 is MGHDK and CDR2 is SYGVNS. Unmatched junction bases numbered 5, after V lost 6 bases and J lost 8 bases. The CDR3 contains 13 residues. The CDR3: CASRGQGREKLFF. The CDR3 bases are TGTGCCAGCAGAGGACAGGGTAGGGAAAAACTGTTTTTT.

This clonotype showed up many times. CDR3 nucleotide sequence: TGTGCCAGCAATTTACAGGGGGTAAACACTGAAGCTTTCTTT. Translating it yields CASNLQGVNTEAFF. The rearrangement joins TRBV2 to TRBJ1-1; 8 nucleotides agree with TRBD1. J gave up 2 bases and V 7 bases, and 6 bases lay outside the gene matches. The germline gives CDR1 SNHLY, CDR2 FYNNEI. The CDR3 runs 14 residues.

This clonotype was seen a handful of times. The CDR3 is CASSEQSAGGTDTQYF. CDR3 sequence (DNA): TGTGCCAGCAGTGAACAATCTGCGGGAGGGACAGATACGCAGTATTTT. V and J are TRBV6-1 and TRBJ2-3, with TRBD2 identical over 9 bases. The CDR3 has 16 residues. CDR1 and CDR2 (germline): MNHNS, SASEGT. Germline trimming cut 2 bases from V and 3 bases from J; bases unmatched to any gene: 6.

The rearrangement links TRBV6-5 to TRBJ2-3; D gene ambiguous. The germline V gene has CDR1 MNHEY and CDR2 SVGAGI. The CDR3 sequence is 14 residues long. Trimming cost V 0 bases and J 4 bases, with 8 bases left between them. The CDR3 bases are TGTGCCAGCAGTTACTCGAAACTTGCAGATACGCAGTATTTT. Amino acids: CASSYSKLADTQYF.

The chain carries TRBV4-1 and TRBJ1-1, with TRBD1 matching over 8 bases. The CDR3 is 19 amino acids. The J segment lost 1 base and the V segment lost 4 bases, leaving 17 bases of the junction unmatched. CDR1 and CDR2 (germline): MGHRA, YSYEKL. Here the CDR3 DNA reads TGCGCCAGCAGCCTCCGGAACGGGCAGGGGGCGGCAGGGAACACTGAAGCTTTCTTT. This translates into CASSLRNGQGAAGNTEAFF.

This clonotype was observed a handful of times. The gene calls are TRBV6-1 and TRBJ2-1; 7 positions match TRBD2. The V gene end was trimmed by 4 bases and the J gene end by 8 bases; junction bases not matched to a gene: 8. Germline assignment: CDR1 MNHNS and CDR2 SASEGT. This CDR3 spans 14 amino acids. CDR3 loop: CASSGQAGKDEQFF. The CDR3 DNA is TGTGCCAGCAGTGGACAAGCGGGAAAGGATGAGCAGTTCTTC.

This clonotype came up a few times. J is TRBJ1-2 and V is TRBV7-9, with 9 bases identical to TRBD1. This CDR3 has 15 amino acids. Germline lookup yields CDR1 SEHNR and CDR2 FQNEAQ (reference sequence). With 5 bases clipped from V and 2 bases from J, the junction kept 6 bases outside the gene matches. CDR3 region: CASSAADRGNYGYTF. CDR3 DNA: TGTGCCAGCAGCGCGGCGGACAGGGGAAACTATGGCTACACCTTC.

This rearrangement joins TRBV15 to TRBJ1-5, with 10 bases aligning to TRBD1. This CDR3 contains 15 residues. The trim removed 4 bases at V and 3 bases at J, leaving 3 bases unmatched. CDR1 is LNHNV and CDR2 is YYDKDF in the germline V gene (reference sequence). CDR3 residues: CATSTDRGYNQPQHF. The CDR3 DNA reads as TGTGCCACCAGCACGGACAGGGGGTACAATCAGCCCCAGCATTTT.

This clonotype was recorded at least ten times. The chain is built from TRBV6-1 and TRBJ1-2; 7 bases are shared with TRBD1. The CDR3 extends over 16 amino acids. Germline CDR1 reads MNHNS; CDR2 reads SASEGT. The V segment lost 7 bases and the J segment 4 bases; nucleotides outside the gene matches: 15. CDR3 amino acids: CASKGQGGRSPYGYTF. The CDR3 coding sequence is TGTGCCAGCAAGGGGCAGGGGGGGCGCTCACCCTATGGCTACACCTTC.

This clonotype was observed many times. The chain couples TRBV2 to TRBJ1-2; the match to TRBD1 covers 7 bases. Germline V gene sequence: CDR1 SNHLY, CDR2 FYNNEI. CDR3 size: 15 residues. V gave up 5 bases and J gave up 4 bases; unmatched junction bases: 10. The CDR3 DNA sequence: TGTGCCAGCAGTTCTACGGGACAGATAGTCTATGGCTACACCTTC. Translation: CASSSTGQIVYGYTF.

This clonotype was seen only a few times. The chain carries TRBV7-3 and TRBJ2-1, with D tentatively TRBD1 (6 bases). V was cut by 5 bases and J by 7 bases, with 18 bases left in between. CDR1 and CDR2 from the germline V gene are SGHTA and FQGTGA. CDR3 size: 15 residues. In DNA form, the CDR3 reads TGTGCCAGCAGCCCGACGGACAGCCCATGGAATGAGCAGTTCTTC. This sequence encodes CASSPTDSPWNEQFF.

This clonotype was seen ten or more times. CDR3 DNA: TGTGCCACCAGCAGAGATTTCTGGGCCCCCGGGATAGCTAACTATGGCTACACCTTC. Protein: CATSRDFWAPGIANYGYTF. V and J are TRBV15 and TRBJ1-2; D is undetermined. The CDR3 length is 19 residues. Trimming shortened V by 0 bases and J by 0 bases, and 20 bases separated the two germline ends. From germline, CDR1 is LNHNV and CDR2 YYDKDF (reference sequence). Full variable domain (outside the CDR3, taken from reference TRBV15 and TRBJ1-2): DAMVIQNPRYQVTQFGKPVTLSCSQTLNHNVMYWYQQKSSQAPKLLFHYYDKDFNNEADTPDNFQSRRPNTSFCFLDIRSPGLGDTAMYLCATSRDFWAPGIANYGYTFGSGTRLTVV.

The chain combines TRBV20-1 with TRBJ2-2; 10 positions agree with TRBD2. Germline values: CDR1 DFQATT, CDR2 SNEGSKA (reference sequence). V was clipped by 1 base and J by 2 bases; unmatched bases: 4. The CDR3 is 16 amino acids. The CDR3 DNA is TGCAGTGCTAGAGCCGTAGCGGGGGGAAACACCGGGGAGCTGTTTTTT. Encoded protein: CSARAVAGGNTGELFF.

Many counts were recorded for this clonotype. The chain couples TRBV30 to TRBJ2-7; possible D gene TRBD1, 5 bases. The CDR3 loop spans 16 amino acids. CDR1 is GTSNPN and CDR2 is SVGIG in the germline V gene (reference sequence). The ends were cut back, 0 bases at V and 0 bases at J, with 15 bases in the middle. The CDR3 loop is CAWSVRRQTFSYEQYV. DNA of the CDR3: TGTGCCTGGAGTGTACGTAGACAGACATTCTCCTACGAGCAGTACGTC.